The clone carrying this T cell receptor (beta chain) is categorized as medium-sized. What it binds is not known. Roughly three months, about 14 weeks, into antiretroviral therapy, follow-up blood was collected. No cell fractionation was done, so the repertoire covers all unsorted peripheral blood T cells. Germline CDR1 SGHVS, CDR2 FQNEAQ. The junction had 7 bases not matched to a gene; V was cut back by 5 bases and J by 3 bases. This CDR3 has 15 residues. The sample belongs to a study of HIV-infected patients and healthy controls. General study results and limits: CMV-associated CDR3s mostly grew nonsignificantly during therapy, while HIV-associated CDR3s declined significantly. Size-matched repertoire data failed to replicate the apparent Gini index recovery after therapy in HIV-infected patients.

Alpha and beta constant-region primers primed reverse transcription of 400 to 650 ng RNA. Alpha and beta chain libraries were made separately by chain-specific third strand synthesis with multiplexing indices. Each CDR3 protein is one row after TCRdb ran MiXCR on the 5' RACE reads. Of some 5,400 distinct CDR3 sequences detected, around 9.5% appear once; the ten largest clones hold about 27%. The specimen was blood, collected during antiretroviral therapy. This rearrangement joins TRBV7-8 to TRBJ1-5, with 7 bases identical to TRBD1. This receptor was taken from an adult with HIV infection. Here the CDR3 DNA reads TGTGCCAGCAGCCCCCAGACAGGGAACAATCAGCCCCAGCATTTT. It encodes CASSPQTGNNQPQHF.